These 5 T cell receptor beta chains were all obtained from the same sample, sequenced in a study of cytomegalovirus exposure and HLA in healthy donors. Researchers ran the PCR with 60 Vbeta and 13 Jbeta primers. The method was immunoSEQ multiplex PCR; TCRdb's version includes in-frame clones alone and lacks a portion of them. The sample lists about 150,000 clones, approximately 80% occurring once. Sequenced: PBMCs. All receptors derive from a woman in her 40s in good health and CMV-seronegative.

The chain uses TRBV27 and TRBJ2-7, with TRBD2 as a possible D gene (6 bases). The CDR3 is made up of 15 amino acids. In germline, CDR1 is MNHEY, CDR2 SMNVEV (reference sequence). V lost 6 bases, J lost 2 bases, and 17 bases lay in between. This CDR3 reads CASRFRGVSTYEQYF. CDR3 in DNA: TGTGCCAGCAGATTTCGCGGGGTTTCTACCTACGAGCAGTACTTC.

The chain recombines TRBV5-1 with TRBJ2-1; 9 bases line up with TRBD2. Germline V CDR1 and CDR2: SGHRS, YFSETQ. V trimming: 2 bases; J trimming: 8 bases; junction bases outside the gene matches: 5. The CDR3 loop spans 14 amino acids. This chain's CDR3 is CASSLYSGSDEQFF. CDR3 bases: TGCGCCAGCAGCTTATATAGCGGGAGCGATGAGCAGTTCTTC.

The chain employs TRBV29-1 and TRBJ1-4, with D possibly being TRBD1 (6 bases). The CDR3 is 14 residues long. Per germline, CDR1 SQVTM and CDR2 ANQGSEA. The V end lost 3 bases, the J end lost 7 bases, and 15 bases lay between the germline ends. CDR3 in amino acids: CSVDQTGQGEKLFF. The CDR3, as DNA: TGCAGCGTTGACCAGACAGGCCAGGGTGAAAAACTGTTTTTT.

The genes are TRBV4-3 and TRBJ2-5; D is possibly TRBD2 (6 bases). The V end lost 3 bases, the J end lost 7 bases, and 15 bases lay between the germline ends. Germline CDR1 reads LGHNA; CDR2 reads YSLEER. The CDR3 has 14 amino acids. The CDR3 nucleotides read TGCGCCAGCAGCCAGTTGACTAGTGTCGGGACCCAGTACTTC. This translates into CASSQLTSVGTQYF.

This chain uses TRBV5-4 with TRBJ2-4; a possible D gene is TRBD2 (5 bases). Germline V gene sequence: CDR1 SGHNT, CDR2 YYREEE (reference sequence). Trimming took 2 bases from V and 3 from J, leaving 9 bases between them. The CDR3 consists of 14 residues. The CDR3 reads CASSLGRGKNIQYF. DNA of the CDR3: TGTGCCAGCAGCTTAGGTCGGGGCAAAAACATTCAGTACTTC.